The TCR beta chain under discussion was sequenced for a study of blood T cell repertoires in COVID-19. Authors' data handling: Nucleated cell number was recorded as an estimate derived from reference gene primer amplification. Assay: immunoSEQ multiplex PCR; the TCRdb copy retains only in-frame clones and omits some. That table supplies the V and J calls and clone size; D and trimming were determined from the DNA. Of about 140,000 clones listed, around 86% are singletons. From germline, CDR1 is KGHSH and CDR2 LQKENI. The V end was cut by 4 bases, the J end by 1 base, with 4 bases between. The length of the CDR3 is 12 residues.

The specimen sequenced was peripheral blood. The V gene is TRBV18, the J gene TRBJ1-1; D not resolved. The TCR originated in a human donor in a cohort sampled during active COVID-19. The CDR3 region is CASSLRNTEAFF. The CDR3 nucleotides read TGTGCCAGCTCACTGAGGAACACTGAAGCTTTCTTT. The whole variable domain, remainder taken from reference TRBV18 and TRBJ1-1, is NAGVMQNPRHLVRRRGQEARLRCSPMKGHSHVYWYRQLPEEGLKFMVYLQKENIIDESGMPKERFSAEFPKEGPSILRIQQVVRGDSAAYFCASSLRNTEAFFGQGTRLTVV.